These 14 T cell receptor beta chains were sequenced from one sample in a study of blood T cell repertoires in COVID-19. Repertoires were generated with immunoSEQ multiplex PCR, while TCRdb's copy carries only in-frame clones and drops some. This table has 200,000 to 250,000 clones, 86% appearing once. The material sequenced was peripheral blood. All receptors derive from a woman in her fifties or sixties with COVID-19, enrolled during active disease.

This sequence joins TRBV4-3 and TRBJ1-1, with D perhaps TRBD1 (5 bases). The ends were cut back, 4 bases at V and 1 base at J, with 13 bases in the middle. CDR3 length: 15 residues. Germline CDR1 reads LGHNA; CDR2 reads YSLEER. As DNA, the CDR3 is TGCGCCAGCAGCCCAAGCCACAGGCCGAACACTGAAGCTTTCTTT. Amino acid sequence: CASSPSHRPNTEAFF.

CDR3 amino acids: CASSWRTGLNQPQHF. CDR3 nucleotide sequence: TGCGCCAGCAGCTGGCGGACAGGGCTCAATCAGCCCCAGCATTTT. V and J are TRBV5-1 and TRBJ1-5; 8 nucleotides match TRBD1. CDR1 SGHRS and CDR2 YFSETQ come from the germline V gene. CDR3 length: 15 amino acids. Germline trimming cut 3 bases from V and 3 bases from J; bases unmatched to any gene: 5.

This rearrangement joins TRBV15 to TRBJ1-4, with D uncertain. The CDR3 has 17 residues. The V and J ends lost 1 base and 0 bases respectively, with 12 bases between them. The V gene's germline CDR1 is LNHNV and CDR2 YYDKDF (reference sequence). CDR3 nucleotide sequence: TGTGCCACCAGCAGAGGCCGCCCCCAGTCAACTAATGAAAAACTGTTTTTT. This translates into CATSRGRPQSTNEKLFF.

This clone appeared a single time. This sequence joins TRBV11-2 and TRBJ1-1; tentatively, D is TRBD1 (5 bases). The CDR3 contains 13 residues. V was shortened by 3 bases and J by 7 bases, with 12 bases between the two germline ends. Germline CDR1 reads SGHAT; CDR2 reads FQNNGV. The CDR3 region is CASSLVMGGEAFF. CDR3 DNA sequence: TGTGCCAGCAGCTTGGTTATGGGGGGTGAAGCTTTCTTT.

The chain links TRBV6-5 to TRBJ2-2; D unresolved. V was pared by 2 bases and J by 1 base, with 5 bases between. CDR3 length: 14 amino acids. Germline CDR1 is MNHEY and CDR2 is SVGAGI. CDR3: CASSYRQNTGELFF. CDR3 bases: TGTGCCAGCAGTTACAGACAGAACACCGGGGAGCTGTTTTTT.

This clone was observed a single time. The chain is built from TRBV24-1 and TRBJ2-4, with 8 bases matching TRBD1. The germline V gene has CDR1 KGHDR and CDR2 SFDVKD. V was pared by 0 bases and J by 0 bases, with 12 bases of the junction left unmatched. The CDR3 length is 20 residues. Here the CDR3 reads CATSDLDVRGRPLAKNIQYF. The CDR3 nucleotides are TGTGCCACCAGTGATTTGGACGTCAGGGGGCGGCCACTAGCCAAAAACATTCAGTACTTC.

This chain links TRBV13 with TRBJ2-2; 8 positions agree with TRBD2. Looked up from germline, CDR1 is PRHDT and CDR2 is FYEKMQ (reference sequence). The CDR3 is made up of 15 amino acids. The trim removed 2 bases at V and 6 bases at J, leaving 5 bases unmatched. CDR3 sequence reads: CASSLRGGFSGELFF. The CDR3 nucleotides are TGTGCCAGCAGCTTACGGGGGGGCTTCTCCGGGGAGCTGTTTTTT.

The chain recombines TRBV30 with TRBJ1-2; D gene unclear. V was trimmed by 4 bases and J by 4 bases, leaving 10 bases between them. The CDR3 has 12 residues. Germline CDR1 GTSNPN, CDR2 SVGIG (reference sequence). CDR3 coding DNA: TGTGCCTGGACCCGGGGAGGCTATGGCTACACCTTC. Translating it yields CAWTRGGYGYTF.

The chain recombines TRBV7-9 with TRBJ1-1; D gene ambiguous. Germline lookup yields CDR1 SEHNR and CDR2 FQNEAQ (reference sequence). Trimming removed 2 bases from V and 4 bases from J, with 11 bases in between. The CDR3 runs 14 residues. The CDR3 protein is CASSLLSDGTEAFF. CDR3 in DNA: TGTGCCAGCAGCTTACTGAGCGATGGCACTGAAGCTTTCTTT.

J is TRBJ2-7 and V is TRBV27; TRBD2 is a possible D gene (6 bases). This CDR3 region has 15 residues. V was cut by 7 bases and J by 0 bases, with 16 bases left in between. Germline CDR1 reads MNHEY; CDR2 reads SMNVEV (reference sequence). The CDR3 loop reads CASTKAGTSSYEQYF. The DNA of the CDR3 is TGTGCCAGCACAAAAGCGGGTACTAGCTCCTACGAGCAGTACTTC.

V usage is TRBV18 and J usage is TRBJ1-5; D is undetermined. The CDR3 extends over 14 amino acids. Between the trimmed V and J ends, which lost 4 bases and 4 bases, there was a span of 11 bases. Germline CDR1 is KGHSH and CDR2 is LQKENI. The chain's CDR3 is CASSRREGNQPQHF. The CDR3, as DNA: TGTGCCAGCTCACGGAGGGAAGGTAATCAGCCCCAGCATTTT.

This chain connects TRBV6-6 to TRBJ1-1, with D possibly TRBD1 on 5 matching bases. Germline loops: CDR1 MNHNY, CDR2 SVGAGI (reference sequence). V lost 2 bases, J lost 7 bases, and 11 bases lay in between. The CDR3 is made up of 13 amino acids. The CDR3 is CASSYPGGYEAFF. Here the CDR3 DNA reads TGTGCCAGCAGTTACCCCGGGGGGTATGAAGCTTTCTTT.

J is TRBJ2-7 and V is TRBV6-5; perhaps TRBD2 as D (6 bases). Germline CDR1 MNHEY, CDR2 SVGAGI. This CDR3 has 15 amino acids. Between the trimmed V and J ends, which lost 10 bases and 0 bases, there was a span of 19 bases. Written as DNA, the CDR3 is TGTGCCATTGCCCCCGGGACTTTCAGCTCCTACGAGCAGTACGTC. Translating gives CAIAPGTFSSYEQYV.

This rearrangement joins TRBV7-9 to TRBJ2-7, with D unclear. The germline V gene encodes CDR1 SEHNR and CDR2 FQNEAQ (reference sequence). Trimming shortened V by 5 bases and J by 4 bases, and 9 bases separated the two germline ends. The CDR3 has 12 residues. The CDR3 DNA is TGTGCCAGCAGCCTCCTCGGTTACGAGCAGTACTTC. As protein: CASSLLGYEQYF.